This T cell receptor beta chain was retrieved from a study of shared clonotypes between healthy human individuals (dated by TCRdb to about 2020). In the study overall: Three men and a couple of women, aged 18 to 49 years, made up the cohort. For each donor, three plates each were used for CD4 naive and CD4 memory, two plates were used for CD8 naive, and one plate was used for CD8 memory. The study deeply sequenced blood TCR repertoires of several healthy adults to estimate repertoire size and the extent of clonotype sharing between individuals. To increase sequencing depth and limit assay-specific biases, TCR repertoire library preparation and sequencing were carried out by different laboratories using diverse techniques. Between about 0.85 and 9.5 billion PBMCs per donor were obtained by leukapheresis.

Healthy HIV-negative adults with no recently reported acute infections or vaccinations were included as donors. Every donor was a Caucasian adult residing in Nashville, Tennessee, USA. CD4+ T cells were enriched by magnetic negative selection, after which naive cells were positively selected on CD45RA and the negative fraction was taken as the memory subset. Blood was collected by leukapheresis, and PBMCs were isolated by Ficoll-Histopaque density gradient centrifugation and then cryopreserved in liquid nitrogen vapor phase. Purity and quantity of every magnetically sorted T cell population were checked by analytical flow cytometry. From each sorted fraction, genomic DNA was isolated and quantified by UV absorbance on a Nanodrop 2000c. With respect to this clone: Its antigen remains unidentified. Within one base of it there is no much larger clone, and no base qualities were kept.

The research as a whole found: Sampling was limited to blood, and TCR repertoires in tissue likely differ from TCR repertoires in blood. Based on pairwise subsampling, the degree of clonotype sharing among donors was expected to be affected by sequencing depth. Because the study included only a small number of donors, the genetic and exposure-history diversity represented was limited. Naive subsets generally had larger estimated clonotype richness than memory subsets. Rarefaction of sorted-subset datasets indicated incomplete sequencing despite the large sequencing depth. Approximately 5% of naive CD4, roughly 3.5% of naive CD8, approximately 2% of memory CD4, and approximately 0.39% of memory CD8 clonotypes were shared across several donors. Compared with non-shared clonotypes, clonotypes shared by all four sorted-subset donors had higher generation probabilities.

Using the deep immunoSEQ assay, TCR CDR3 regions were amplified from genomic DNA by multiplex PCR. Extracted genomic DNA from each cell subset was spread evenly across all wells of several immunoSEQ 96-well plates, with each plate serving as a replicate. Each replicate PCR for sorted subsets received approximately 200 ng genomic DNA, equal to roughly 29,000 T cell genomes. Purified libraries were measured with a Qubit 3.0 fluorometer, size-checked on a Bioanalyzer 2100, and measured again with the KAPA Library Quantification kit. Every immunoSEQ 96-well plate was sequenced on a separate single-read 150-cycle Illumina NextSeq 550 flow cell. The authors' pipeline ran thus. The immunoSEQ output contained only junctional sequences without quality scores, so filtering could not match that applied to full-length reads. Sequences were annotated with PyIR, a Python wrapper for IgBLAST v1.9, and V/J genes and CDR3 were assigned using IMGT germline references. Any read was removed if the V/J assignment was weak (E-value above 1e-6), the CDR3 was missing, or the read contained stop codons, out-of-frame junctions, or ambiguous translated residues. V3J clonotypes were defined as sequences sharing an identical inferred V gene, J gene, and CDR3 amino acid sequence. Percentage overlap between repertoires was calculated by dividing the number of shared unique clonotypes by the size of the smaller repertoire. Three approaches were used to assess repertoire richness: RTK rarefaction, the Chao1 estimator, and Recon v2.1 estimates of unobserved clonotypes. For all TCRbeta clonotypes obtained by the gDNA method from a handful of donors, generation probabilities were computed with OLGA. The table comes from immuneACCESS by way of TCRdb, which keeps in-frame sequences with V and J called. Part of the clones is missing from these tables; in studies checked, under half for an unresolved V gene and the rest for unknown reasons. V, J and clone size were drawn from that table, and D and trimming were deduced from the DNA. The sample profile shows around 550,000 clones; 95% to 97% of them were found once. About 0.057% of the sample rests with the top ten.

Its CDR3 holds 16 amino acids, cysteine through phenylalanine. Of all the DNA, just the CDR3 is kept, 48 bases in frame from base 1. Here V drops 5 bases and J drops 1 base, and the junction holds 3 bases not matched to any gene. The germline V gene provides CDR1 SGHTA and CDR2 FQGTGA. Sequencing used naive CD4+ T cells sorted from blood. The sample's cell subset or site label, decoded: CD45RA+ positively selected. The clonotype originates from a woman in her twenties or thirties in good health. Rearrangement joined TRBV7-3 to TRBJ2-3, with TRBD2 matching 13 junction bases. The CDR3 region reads CASSPGLAGGTDTQYF. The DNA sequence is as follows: TGTGCCAGCAGCCCAGGACTAGCGGGAGGCACAGATACGCAGTATTTT.